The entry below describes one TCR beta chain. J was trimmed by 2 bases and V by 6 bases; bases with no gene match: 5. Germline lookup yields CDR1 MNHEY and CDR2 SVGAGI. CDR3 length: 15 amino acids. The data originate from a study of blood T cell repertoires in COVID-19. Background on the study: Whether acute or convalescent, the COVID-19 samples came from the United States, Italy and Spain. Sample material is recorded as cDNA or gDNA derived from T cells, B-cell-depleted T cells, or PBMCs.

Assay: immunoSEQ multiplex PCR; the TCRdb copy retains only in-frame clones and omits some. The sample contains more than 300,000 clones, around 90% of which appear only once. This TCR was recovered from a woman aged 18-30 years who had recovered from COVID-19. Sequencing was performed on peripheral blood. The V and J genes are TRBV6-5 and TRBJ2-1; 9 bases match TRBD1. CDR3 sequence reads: CASRAGTGTYNEQFF. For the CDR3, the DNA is TGTGCCAGCAGAGCCGGGACAGGGACCTACAATGAGCAGTTCTTC.